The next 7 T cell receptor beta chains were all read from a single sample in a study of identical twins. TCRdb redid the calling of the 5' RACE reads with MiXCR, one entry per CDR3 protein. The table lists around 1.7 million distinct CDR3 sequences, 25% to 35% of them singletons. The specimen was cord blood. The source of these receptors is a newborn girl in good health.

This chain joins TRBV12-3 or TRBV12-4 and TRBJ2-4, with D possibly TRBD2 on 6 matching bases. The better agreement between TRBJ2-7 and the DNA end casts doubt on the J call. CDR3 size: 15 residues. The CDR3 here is CASSLAGRTFCEQYF. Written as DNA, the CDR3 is TGTGCCAGCAGTTTAGCGGGGAGGACTTTTTGCGAGCAGTACTTC.

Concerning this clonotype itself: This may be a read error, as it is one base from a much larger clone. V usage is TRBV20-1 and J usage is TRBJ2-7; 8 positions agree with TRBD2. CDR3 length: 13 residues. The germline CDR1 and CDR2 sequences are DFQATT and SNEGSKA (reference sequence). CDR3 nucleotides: TGCAGCGCCCAAATAGCGGGATACAATGAGCAGTACTTC. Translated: CSAQIAGYNEQYF.

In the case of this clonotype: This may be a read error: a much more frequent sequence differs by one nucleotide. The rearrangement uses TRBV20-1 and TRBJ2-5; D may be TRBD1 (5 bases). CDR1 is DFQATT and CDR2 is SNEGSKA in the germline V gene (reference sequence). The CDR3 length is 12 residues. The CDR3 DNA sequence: TGCAGTTCTAGAGAAGGGGCAGAGACCCAGTACTTC. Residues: CSSREGAETQYF.

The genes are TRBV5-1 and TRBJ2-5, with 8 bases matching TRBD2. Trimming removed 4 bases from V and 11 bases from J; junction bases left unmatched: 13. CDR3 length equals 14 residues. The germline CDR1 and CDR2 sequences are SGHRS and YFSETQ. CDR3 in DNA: TGCGCCAGCAGCCCCTTAGCGGGGTACGATGAGCAGTACTTC. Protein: CASSPLAGYDEQYF.

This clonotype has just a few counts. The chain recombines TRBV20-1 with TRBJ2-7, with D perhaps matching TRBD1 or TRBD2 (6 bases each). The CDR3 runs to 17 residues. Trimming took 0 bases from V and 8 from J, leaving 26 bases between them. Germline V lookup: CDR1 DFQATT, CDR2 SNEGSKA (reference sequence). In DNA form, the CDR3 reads TGCAGTGCTAGAGACCCAGGGAACCGGGGGCACTTTTTGCAGCAGTACTTC. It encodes CSARDPGNRGHFLQQYF.

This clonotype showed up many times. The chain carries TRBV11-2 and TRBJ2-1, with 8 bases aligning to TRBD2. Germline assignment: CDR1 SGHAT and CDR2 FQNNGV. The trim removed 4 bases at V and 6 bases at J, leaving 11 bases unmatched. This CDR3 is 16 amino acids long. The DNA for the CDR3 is TGTGCCAGCAGCTCCACGGGGGGGCCAAGATCCAATGAGCAGTTCTTC. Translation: CASSSTGGPRSNEQFF.

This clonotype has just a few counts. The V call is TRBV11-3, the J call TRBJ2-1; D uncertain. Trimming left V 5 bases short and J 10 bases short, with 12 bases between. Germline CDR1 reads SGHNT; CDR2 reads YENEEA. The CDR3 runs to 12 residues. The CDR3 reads CASSAGGVEQFF. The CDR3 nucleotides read TGTGCCAGCAGCGCCGGTGGGGTGGAGCAGTTCTTC.